This TCR beta chain is drawn from a study of T cell responses to AZD1222 COVID-19 vaccine (dated by TCRdb to the early 2020s). General notes on the study: TCR sequencing covered roughly 230 trial participants: 207 given two doses of AZD1222 and approximately 25 given two doses of MenACWY control vaccine. Trial participants were enrolled by age into subgroups of 18-55, 56-69 and 70-plus years, and around 150, 28 and 57 TCR-sequenced participants, respectively, were included in these subgroups.

The count of this clone is one. The antigen this receptor binds is unknown. Nothing much larger sits one base from this clone, and base qualities are not available. Findings and caveats that apply to the study as a whole: Vaccine-associated CD4 TCRs spanned the whole spike protein, with dominant responses in regions 160-218 and 743-854. Epitopes outside the regions mutated in the B.1.351 and B.1.1.7 variants were reportedly recognized by nearly half of the unique spike-specific TCRs. A significant rise in spike-specific TCR breadth and depth was observed after two AZD1222 doses relative to day 0 and relative to MenACWY recipients. No day 14 peak-response samples were available, so repertoires were characterized only after the peak T cell response. The 56-69-year group was small, and its depth increase did not reach significance, likely because of low power. Conclusions about previously exposed vaccinees are limited because only five to seven AZD1222 recipients were SARS-CoV-2 seropositive at baseline. Participants were mostly white British, with more females than males. The authors suggested clonal diversity may have been underestimated.

The meaning of the sample's time point label: sample from adult after SARS-CoV-2 infection, after symptom onset. Two convalescent COVID-19 patients, sampled after symptom onset from adults with prior SARS-CoV-2 infection, were also TCR-sequenced for comparison. The CDR3 regions of human TCRbeta chains were analyzed by immunosequencing. Processing in the source paper ran as follows. Repertoire TCRs were matched against a reference library of SARS-CoV-2-specific TCRs generated with the MIRA antigen-specificity platform. Breadth was defined as the fraction of unique TCRs that were SARS-CoV-2-associated, and depth was defined as the fraction of total T cells that were SARS-CoV-2-associated. Each spike-specific TCR was assigned to its reactive spike region and to a CD4 or CD8 class using the MIRA data. Log10-transformed breadth and depth values were compared by one-way ANOVA with Sidak's multiple comparisons tests. As stored in TCRdb, this immuneACCESS dataset retains in-frame rearrangements with V and J assigned. A fraction of the clones does not appear; measured against another copy, unresolved V genes explain less than half of the discrepancy, and the remainder lacks a known reason. V, J and clone size were drawn from that table, and D and trimming were deduced from the DNA. The sample records more than 150,000 clones, more than 85% of which are singletons. The ten top clones hold 6.9% of the sample.

Sequences SQVTM (CDR1) and ANQGSEA (CDR2) are obtained from the germline V gene. Between the V and J ends, shortened by 3 bases and 0 bases respectively, the junction contains 13 bases. The CDR3 sequence holds 15 residues, the cysteine and phenylalanine included. CDR3 DNA is the only sequence kept; it has 45 bases, read in frame from the first base. Sequences were derived from peripheral blood, sampled after recovery from COVID-19. This sequence was found in an adult who had recovered from COVID-19. The sequence links TRBV29-1 to TRBJ2-3, with the D gene uncertain. The nucleotide sequence is TGCAGCGTTGATACGCAGCTATTAAGCACAGATACGCAGTATTTT. It codes for CSVDTQLLSTDTQYF.